The clone carrying this TCR beta chain was recorded a few times. The data belong to a study of preoperative IRX-2 immunotherapy in early breast cancer. Trimming pared 10 bases from V and 2 bases from J, leaving 17 bases between. This CDR3 has 14 residues. Germline loops: CDR1 MNHGY, CDR2 SAAAGT. The repertoire was sequenced with immunoSEQ multiplex PCR; TCRdb's copy has only in-frame clones and lacks some. The sample records 35,000 to 40,000 clones, roughly 80% being singletons. The sample's treatment: preoperative locoregional IRX-2 cytokine immunotherapy. Sequenced here: lymph node tissue, sampled after IRX-2 immunotherapy. The rearrangement joins TRBV6-8 to TRBJ1-2; no firm D call. The TCR originated in a human donor with breast cancer. CDR3 coding DNA: TGTGCCATCACTCGGGCGGATCAAAACTATGGCTACACCTTC. Residues: CAITRADQNYGYTF.